This record looks at one T cell receptor beta chain sequence and its context. This entry is derived from a study of T cell changes during pregnancy in multiple sclerosis. TCRdb's copy holds only in-frame clones and misses some; the assay was immunoSEQ multiplex PCR. The sample has some 100,000 clones; approximately 90% are singletons. This sequence was found in a female donor with multiple sclerosis, enrolled in a pregnancy study. The sequencing here drew on peripheral blood, taken after pregnancy.

The chain's CDR3 is CASSQVSTQETQYF. The CDR3 DNA is TGTGCCAGCAGCCAAGTGTCTACCCAAGAGACCCAGTACTTC. The J gene is TRBJ2-5, the V gene TRBV4-2; D not certain. The CDR3 is 14 residues long. CDR1 is LGHNA and CDR2 is YNFKEQ in the germline V gene. With 1 base removed from V and 1 base from J, the gap between germline ends came to 7 bases.